The entry below describes one TCR beta chain. Its target is unknown. The sample belongs to a study of cytomegalovirus exposure and HLA in healthy donors. The primer mix had 60 Vbeta and 13 Jbeta primers. Using immunoSEQ multiplex PCR, the repertoire was profiled, and TCRdb retains in-frame clones only, with some absent. In the table there are around 100,000 clones, approximately 73% of which are singletons. Trimming left V 4 bases short and J 1 base short, with 13 bases between. The CDR3 contains 15 residues. Germline V gene lookup returns CDR1 MNHEY and CDR2 SMNVEV (reference sequence). Study-level findings and limits: Through in vitro validation, three CMV-associated chains were shown to be specific for CMV antigens. For TCR beta chains, V- and J-gene trimming was later linked to a missense DCLRE1C variant. From TCR beta sequences, most subjects' HLA-A and HLA-B alleles were reportedly predicted accurately. Serostatus for CMV was the only available immune exposure information.

The chain recombines TRBV27 with TRBJ1-1; a weak D match, TRBD1 (6 bases). This receptor was identified in a woman under 30 in good health and CMV-seropositive. Material for sequencing was PBMCs. The DNA for the CDR3 is TGTGCCAGCAGTTCCCTGGGACAATCGAACACTGAAGCTTTCTTT. This translates into CASSSLGQSNTEAFF.